Below, 22 T cell receptor beta chains from the same sample are listed, as sequenced in a study of blood T cell repertoires in COVID-19. TCRdb's table, derived via immunoSEQ multiplex PCR, lists solely in-frame clones and lacks some. Of hundreds of thousands of clones detected, around 90% appear once; the ten largest clones hold 2% to 2.5%. Sequencing was done on a sample of PBMCs or T cells enriched from blood (not recorded which). These receptors came from a woman between 40 and 50 years old with acute COVID-19.

This chain connects TRBV20-1 to TRBJ2-7; 8 bases align to TRBD1. The length of the CDR3 is 13 residues. V lost 3 bases and J lost 4; bases outside the gene matches: 5. Germline CDR1 and CDR2: DFQATT and SNEGSKA (reference sequence). The CDR3 protein is CSASFRGLYEQYF. Here the CDR3 DNA reads TGCAGTGCTAGTTTCAGGGGGCTATACGAGCAGTACTTC.

The chain uses TRBV15 and TRBJ1-2; perhaps TRBD1 as D (5 bases). The CDR3 is 15 amino acids. Germline V lookup: CDR1 LNHNV, CDR2 YYDKDF (reference sequence). The ends were cut back, 0 bases at V and 3 bases at J, with 11 bases in the middle. CDR3 sequence: CATSRDLREDYGYTF. DNA of the CDR3: TGTGCCACCAGCAGAGACCTCAGGGAGGACTATGGCTACACCTTC.

On this clone itself: At one end, the junction sequence differs from germline, possibly due to a read error. The chain is built from TRBV30 and TRBJ2-7, with TRBD1 identical over 12 bases. Per germline, CDR1 GTSNPN and CDR2 SVGIG (reference sequence). The CDR3 is made up of 15 amino acids. The CDR3 is CAWRGDRGQSYEQYF. The CDR3 nucleotides are TGTGCCTGGAGAGGGGACAGGGGGCAATCCTACGAGCAATACTTC.

The CDR3 sequence is CASSGDRPSNEKLFF. Written as DNA, the CDR3 is TGTGCCAGCAGTGGAGACAGGCCTTCTAATGAAAAACTGTTTTTT. The chain couples TRBV2 to TRBJ1-4; D might be TRBD1 (6 bases). CDR3 length equals 15 residues. Germline V CDR1 and CDR2: SNHLY, FYNNEI. With 4 bases removed from V and 3 bases from J, the gap between germline ends came to 12 bases.

The rearrangement joins TRBV18 to TRBJ1-5; D unclear. Germline V gene lookup returns CDR1 KGHSH and CDR2 LQKENI. The length of the CDR3 is 16 residues. V was trimmed by 2 bases and J by 6 bases, leaving 17 bases between them. The CDR3 nucleotides read TGTGCCAGCTCACCAGGTCCCCCCCCCGCCGGTCAGCCCCAGCATTTT. Residues: CASSPGPPPAGQPQHF.

This rearrangement joins TRBV6-5 to TRBJ1-2, with D tentatively TRBD1 (6 bases). This CDR3 contains 14 residues. Between the trimmed V and J ends, which lost 7 bases and 4 bases, there was a span of 16 bases. Germline loops: CDR1 MNHEY, CDR2 SVGAGI. The CDR3 loop is CASTSGSGVYGYTF. Written as DNA, the CDR3 is TGTGCCAGCACTTCCGGTTCAGGGGTCTATGGCTACACCTTC.

The genes are TRBV7-9 and TRBJ1-3; D may be TRBD1 (6 bases). Germline V gives CDR1 SEHNR, CDR2 FQNEAQ (reference sequence). This CDR3 is built from 13 residues. The V gene lost 5 bases and the J gene lost 3 bases, with 8 bases spanning the gap. DNA of the CDR3: TGTGCCAGCAGCCCGACAGGTGGAAACACCATATATTTT. Amino acid sequence: CASSPTGGNTIYF.

V gene TRBV18 combines with J gene TRBJ2-5, with 10 bases identical to TRBD1. Per germline, CDR1 KGHSH and CDR2 LQKENI. There are 16 residues in the CDR3. V shed 5 bases and J 5 bases; nucleotides not matched to a gene: 11. CDR3 sequence reads: CASSNRDRGLVETQYF. The DNA of the CDR3 is TGTGCCAGCTCAAACCGGGACAGGGGCCTCGTGGAGACCCAGTACTTC.

CDR3 in DNA: TGTGCCAGCAGCCCTGGACACCTATCCAATCAGCCCCAGCATTTT. The encoded protein is CASSPGHLSNQPQHF. J is TRBJ1-5 and V is TRBV11-2, with a tentative D call TRBD1 (5 bases). The CDR3 spans 15 residues. The germline V gene has CDR1 SGHAT and CDR2 FQNNGV. Between the trimmed V and J ends, which lost 5 bases and 3 bases, there was a span of 14 bases.

This sequence joins TRBV2 and TRBJ1-2; tentative D call: TRBD1 (5 bases). The CDR3 loop spans 10 amino acids. Germline-derived CDR1 and CDR2 are SNHLY and FYNNEI. CDR3 amino acids: CAGGTYGYTF. DNA of the CDR3: TGTGCGGGCGGGACCTATGGCTACACCTTC. The full variable domain, its missing parts supplied by reference TRBV2 and TRBJ1-2, is EPEVTQTPSHQVTQMGQEVILRCVPISNHLYFYWYRQILGQKVEFLVSFYNNEISEKSEIFDDQFSVERPDGSNFTLKIRSTKLEDSAMYFCAGGTYGYTFGSGTRLTVV.

In the case of this clone: Other DNA sequences in the same sample also yield this CDR3. The CDR3 nucleotides are TGCGCCAGCAGCTTGGGTCAGAACTACGAGCAGTACTTC. This gives the protein CASSLGQNYEQYF. The chain links TRBV5-1 to TRBJ2-7; D unresolved. V lost 0 bases to trimming and J lost 3 bases, with 7 bases between them. The germline CDR1 and CDR2 sequences are SGHRS and YFSETQ. CDR3 length: 13 residues.

The rearrangement uses TRBV6-5 and TRBJ2-1; 9 bases are shared with TRBD1. V shed 2 bases, J shed 3 bases, and the junction held 2 bases outside the gene matches. There are 15 residues in the CDR3. Germline loops: CDR1 MNHEY, CDR2 SVGAGI. The DNA of the CDR3 is TGTGCCAGCAGTTACACAGGGGGCGGCTACAATGAGCAGTTCTTC. Protein sequence: CASSYTGGGYNEQFF.

The rearrangement uses TRBV12-3 or TRBV12-4 and TRBJ2-7, with D possibly being TRBD2 (5 bases). The CDR3 extends over 12 amino acids. Between the trimmed V and J ends, which lost 6 bases and 4 bases, there was a span of 10 bases. CDR3 amino acids: CASSPTSYEQYF. Here the CDR3 DNA reads TGTGCCAGCAGCCCCACTAGTTACGAGCAGTACTTC.

V is TRBV11-2 and J is TRBJ2-7; perhaps TRBD2 as D (6 bases). The CDR3 runs 15 residues. In germline, CDR1 is SGHAT, CDR2 FQNNGV. V was clipped by 6 bases and J by 0 bases, with 15 bases between them. The CDR3 reads CASSYRRDSSYEQYF. CDR3 nucleotide sequence: TGTGCCAGCAGTTATCGCCGGGACTCCTCCTACGAGCAGTACTTC. The entire variable domain, with the rest obtained from reference TRBV11-2 and TRBJ2-7, is as follows: EAGVAQSPRYKIIEKRQSVAFWCNPISGHATLYWYQQILGQGPKLLIQFQNNGVVDDSQLPKDRFSAERLKGVDSTLKIQPAKLEDSAVYLCASSYRRDSSYEQYFGPGTRLTVT.

The chain combines TRBV30 with TRBJ1-2; D might be TRBD1 (6 bases). Per germline, CDR1 GTSNPN and CDR2 SVGIG (reference sequence). CDR3 length: 11 amino acids. Trimming removed 1 base at V and 8 bases at J, with 8 bases between. The CDR3 nucleotides read TGTGCCTGGAGTGCCCAGGGGGGCTACACCTTC. Translation gives CAWSAQGGYTF.

This clone showed up just a few times. The chain is built from TRBV6-2 or TRBV6-3 and TRBJ1-6, with D possibly matching TRBD1 (5 bases). The V end was cut by 0 bases, the J end by 10 bases, with 7 bases between. This CDR3 is built from 13 residues. In germline, CDR1 is MNHEY, CDR2 SVGEGT. Here the CDR3 DNA reads TGTGCCAGCAGTTACTCGGGGCTGTCACCCCTCCACTTT. The encoded protein is CASSYSGLSPLHF.

This clone was detected only once. This chain links TRBV5-1 with TRBJ1-2; D is undetermined. Germline CDR1 reads SGHRS; CDR2 reads YFSETQ. Trimming removed 5 bases at V and 3 bases at J, with 8 bases between. The CDR3 sequence is 12 residues long. The CDR3 protein is CASRSTDYGYTF. CDR3 DNA: TGCGCCAGCAGGAGCACGGACTATGGCTACACCTTC.

The chain uses TRBV2 and TRBJ1-4; 7 bases are shared with TRBD1. The CDR3 is made up of 16 amino acids. CDR1 is SNHLY and CDR2 is FYNNEI in the germline V gene. V gave up 6 bases and J gave up 0 bases; unmatched junction bases: 7. CDR3 sequence (DNA): TGTGCCAGCAGCCGGGACAGCGACGCAACTAATGAAAAACTGTTTTTT. This encodes CASSRDSDATNEKLFF.

The V call is TRBV18, the J call TRBJ2-7; 9 nucleotides line up with TRBD2. The CDR3 consists of 17 residues. Germline V CDR1 and CDR2: KGHSH, LQKENI. After removal of 1 base from V and 1 base from J, the junction contained 8 bases not matched to a gene. The chain's CDR3 is CASSPLSSGGTSYEQYF. CDR3 in DNA: TGTGCCAGCTCACCACTATCCAGCGGGGGGACATCCTACGAGCAGTACTTC.

The gene calls are TRBV5-8 and TRBJ1-1; no firm D call. Germline-derived CDR1 and CDR2 are SGHTS and YDEGEE. The CDR3 spans 11 residues. The V gene lost 4 bases and the J gene lost 4 bases, with 5 bases spanning the gap. The CDR3 DNA reads TGTGCCAGCAGCCGTATCACTGAAGCTTTCTTT. This gives the protein CASSRITEAFF.

The CDR3 DNA sequence: TGTGCCAGCCAACTAGCGGGGGGCACAGATACGCAGTATTTT. Its protein product is CASQLAGGTDTQYF. The genes are TRBV7-8 and TRBJ2-3; 11 bases fit TRBD2. CDR3 length equals 14 residues. CDR1 SGHVS and CDR2 FQNEAQ come from the germline V gene. V dropped 8 bases and J dropped 1; count of bases not matched to a gene: 2. Based on the CDR3 plus reference TRBV7-8 and TRBJ2-3, the full variable domain is GAGVSQSPRYKVAKRGQDVALRCDPISGHVSLFWYQQALGQGPEFLTYFQNEAQLDKSGLPSDRFFAERPEGSVSTLKIQRTQQEDSAVYLCASQLAGGTDTQYFGPGTRLTVL.

The rearrangement joins TRBV6-1 to TRBJ2-3; possible D gene TRBD2, 6 bases. Germline V CDR1 and CDR2: MNHNS, SASEGT. The CDR3 consists of 15 residues. The germline V and J ends were trimmed by 2 bases and 8 bases, with 17 bases remaining between them. The DNA for the CDR3 is TGTGCCAGCAGTGAAATTTCTAGCGTGCGTGGTACGCAGTATTTT. It encodes CASSEISSVRGTQYF.